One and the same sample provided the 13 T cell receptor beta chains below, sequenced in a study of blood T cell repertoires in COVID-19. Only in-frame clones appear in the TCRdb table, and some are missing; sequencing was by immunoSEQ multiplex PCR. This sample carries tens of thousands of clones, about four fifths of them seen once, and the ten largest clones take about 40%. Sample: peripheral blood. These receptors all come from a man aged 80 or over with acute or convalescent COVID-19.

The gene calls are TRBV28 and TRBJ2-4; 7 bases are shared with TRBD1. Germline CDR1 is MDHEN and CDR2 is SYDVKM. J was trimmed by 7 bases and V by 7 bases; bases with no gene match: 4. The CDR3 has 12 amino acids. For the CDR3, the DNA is TGTGCCAGCAATGACAGGGTCAACATTCAGTACTTC. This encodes CASNDRVNIQYF.

The CDR3 reads CASGVVGARANEQFF. CDR3 nucleotides: TGTGCTAGTGGAGTGGTAGGGGCGAGAGCCAATGAGCAGTTCTTC. The J gene is TRBJ2-1, the V gene TRBV12-5; tentative D call: TRBD1 (5 bases). Trimming pared 6 bases from V and 6 bases from J, leaving 18 bases between. CDR1 and CDR2 from the germline V gene are LGHNT and FRNRAP. The CDR3 is made up of 15 amino acids.

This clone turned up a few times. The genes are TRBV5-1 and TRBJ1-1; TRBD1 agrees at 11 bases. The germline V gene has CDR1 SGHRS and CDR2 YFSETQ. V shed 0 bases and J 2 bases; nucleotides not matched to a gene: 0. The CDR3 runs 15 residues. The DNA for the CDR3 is TGCGCCAGCAGCTTGGGGACAGGGGGCAACACTGAAGCTTTCTTT. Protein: CASSLGTGGNTEAFF.

CDR3 residues: CASSLAGLAGRTDTQYF. CDR3 DNA sequence: TGTGCCAGCAGTTTAGCCGGACTAGCGGGACGCACAGATACGCAGTATTTT. V is TRBV28 and J is TRBJ2-3; 12 nucleotides agree with TRBD2. After removal of 2 bases from V and 1 base from J, the junction contained 4 bases not matched to a gene. CDR1 and CDR2 (germline): MDHEN, SYDVKM. There are 17 residues in the CDR3. The full variable domain, completed using reference TRBV28 and TRBJ2-3, is DVKVTQSSRYLVKRTGEKVFLECVQDMDHENMFWYRQDPGLGLRLIYFSYDVKMKEKGDIPEGYSVSREKKERFSLILESASTNQTSMYLCASSLAGLAGRTDTQYFGPGTRLTVL.

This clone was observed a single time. CDR3 nucleotide sequence: TGTGCCAGCAGCTTAGCGGCCGAAGCGAGTGAGCAGTTCTTC. It is translated as CASSLAAEASEQFF. The chain employs TRBV7-2 and TRBJ2-1; D gene uncertain. Deletions cut 0 bases from V and 9 bases from J, with 12 bases between. Per the germline V gene, CDR1 is SGHTA and CDR2 is FQGNSA. The CDR3 totals 14 residues.

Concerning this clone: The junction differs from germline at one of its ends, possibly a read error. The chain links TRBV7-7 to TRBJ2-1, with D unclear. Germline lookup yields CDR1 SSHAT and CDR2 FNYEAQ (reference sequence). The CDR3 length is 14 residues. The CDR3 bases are TGTGCTAGCAGCTTAGAGCTTAGCAACAATGAGCAGTTCTTC. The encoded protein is CASSLELSNNEQFF. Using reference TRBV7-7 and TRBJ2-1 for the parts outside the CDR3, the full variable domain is GAGVSQSPRYKVTKRGQDVTLRCDPISSHATLYWYQQALGQGPEFLTYFNYEAQPDKSGLPSDRFSAERPEGSISTLTIQRTEQRDSAMYRCASSLELSNNEQFFGPGTRLTVL.

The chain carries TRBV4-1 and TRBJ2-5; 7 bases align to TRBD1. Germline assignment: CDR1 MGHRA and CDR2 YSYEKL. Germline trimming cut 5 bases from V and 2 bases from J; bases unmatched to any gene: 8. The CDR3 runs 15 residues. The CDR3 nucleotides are TGCGCCAGCAGCTATCAGGGGGTTCGGCAAGAGACCCAGTACTTC. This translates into CASSYQGVRQETQYF.

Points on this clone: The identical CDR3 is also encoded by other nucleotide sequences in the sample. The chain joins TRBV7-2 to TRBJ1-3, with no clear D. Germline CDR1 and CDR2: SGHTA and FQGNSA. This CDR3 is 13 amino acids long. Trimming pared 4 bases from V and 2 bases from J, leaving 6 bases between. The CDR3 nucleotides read TGTGCCAGCAGCTCTGGGCCTGGAAACACCATATATTTT. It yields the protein CASSSGPGNTIYF.

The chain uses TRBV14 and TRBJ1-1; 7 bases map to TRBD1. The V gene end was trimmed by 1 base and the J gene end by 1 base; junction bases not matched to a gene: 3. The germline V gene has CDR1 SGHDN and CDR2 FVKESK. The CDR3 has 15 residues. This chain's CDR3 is CASSQGRTGNTEAFF. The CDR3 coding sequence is TGTGCCAGCAGCCAAGGTAGGACAGGGAACACTGAAGCTTTCTTT. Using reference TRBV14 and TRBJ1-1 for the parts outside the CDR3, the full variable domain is EAGVTQFPSHSVIEKGQTVTLRCDPISGHDNLYWYRRVMGKEIKFLLHFVKESKQDESGMPNNRFLAERTGGTYSTLKVQPAELEDSGVYFCASSQGRTGNTEAFFGQGTRLTVV.

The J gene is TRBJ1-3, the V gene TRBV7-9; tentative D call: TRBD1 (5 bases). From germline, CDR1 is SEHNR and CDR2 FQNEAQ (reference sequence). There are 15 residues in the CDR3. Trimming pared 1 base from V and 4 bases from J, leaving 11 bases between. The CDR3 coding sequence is TGTGCCAGCAGCTTAGGCAGGGTGGGAGGAAACACCATATATTTT. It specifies CASSLGRVGGNTIYF.

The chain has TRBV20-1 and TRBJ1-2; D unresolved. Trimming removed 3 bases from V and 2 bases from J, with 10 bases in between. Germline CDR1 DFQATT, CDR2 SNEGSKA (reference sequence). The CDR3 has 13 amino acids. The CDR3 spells CSASIGGNYGYTF. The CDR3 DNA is TGCAGTGCTAGTATCGGCGGGAACTATGGCTACACCTTC.

CDR3 sequence: CSVRGQGTGYGYTF. CDR3 nucleotides: TGCAGCGTGAGAGGACAGGGGACTGGCTATGGCTACACCTTC. The genes are TRBV29-1 and TRBJ1-2; 9 bases agree with TRBD1. From germline, CDR1 is SQVTM and CDR2 ANQGSEA. This CDR3 has 14 residues. V lost 6 bases to trimming and J lost 4 bases; unmatched junction nucleotides: 9.

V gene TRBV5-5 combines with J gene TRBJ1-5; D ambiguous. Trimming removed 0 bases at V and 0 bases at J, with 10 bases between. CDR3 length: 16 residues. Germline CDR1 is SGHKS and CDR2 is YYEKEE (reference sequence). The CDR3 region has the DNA TGTGCCAGCAGCTTGGCGGCGGTCTATAGCAATCAGCCCCAGCATTTT. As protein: CASSLAAVYSNQPQHF.